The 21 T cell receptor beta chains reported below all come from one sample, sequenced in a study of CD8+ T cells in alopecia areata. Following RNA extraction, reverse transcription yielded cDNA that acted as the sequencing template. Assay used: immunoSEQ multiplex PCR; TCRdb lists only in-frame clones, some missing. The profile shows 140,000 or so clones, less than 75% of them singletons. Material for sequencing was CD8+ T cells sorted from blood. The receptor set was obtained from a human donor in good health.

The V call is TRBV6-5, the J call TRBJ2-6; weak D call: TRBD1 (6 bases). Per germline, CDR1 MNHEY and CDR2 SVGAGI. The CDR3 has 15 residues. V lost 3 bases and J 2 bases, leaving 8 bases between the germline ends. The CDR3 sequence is CASSYQGTGANVLTF. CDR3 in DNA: TGTGCCAGCAGTTATCAGGGGACTGGGGCCAACGTCCTGACTTTC.

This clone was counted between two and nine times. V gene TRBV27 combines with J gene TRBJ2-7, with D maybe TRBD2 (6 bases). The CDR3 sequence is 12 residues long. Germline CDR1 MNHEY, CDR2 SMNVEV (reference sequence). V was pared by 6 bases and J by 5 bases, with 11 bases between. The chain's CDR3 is CASSPPGDEQYF. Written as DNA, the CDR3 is TGTGCCAGCAGCCCTCCGGGGGACGAGCAGTACTTC.

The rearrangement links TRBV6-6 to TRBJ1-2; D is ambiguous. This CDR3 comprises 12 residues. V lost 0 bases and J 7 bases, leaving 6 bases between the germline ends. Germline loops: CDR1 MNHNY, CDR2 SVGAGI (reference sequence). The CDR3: CASSYSALGYTF. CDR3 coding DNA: TGTGCCAGCAGTTACTCAGCCCTTGGCTACACCTTC.

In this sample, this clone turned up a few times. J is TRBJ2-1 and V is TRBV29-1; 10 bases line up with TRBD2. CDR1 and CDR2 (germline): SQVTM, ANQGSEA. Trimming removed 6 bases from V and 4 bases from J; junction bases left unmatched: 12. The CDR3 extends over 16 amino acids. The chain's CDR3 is CSVVDPSSGGYNEQFF. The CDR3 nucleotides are TGCAGCGTCGTTGATCCGTCTAGCGGGGGTTACAATGAGCAGTTCTTC.

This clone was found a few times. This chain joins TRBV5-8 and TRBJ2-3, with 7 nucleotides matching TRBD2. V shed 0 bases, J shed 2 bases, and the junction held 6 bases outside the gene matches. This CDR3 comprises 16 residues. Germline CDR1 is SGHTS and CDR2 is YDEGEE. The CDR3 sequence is CASSLDRGGATDTQYF. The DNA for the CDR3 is TGTGCCAGCAGCTTGGATCGGGGAGGGGCCACAGATACGCAGTATTTT.

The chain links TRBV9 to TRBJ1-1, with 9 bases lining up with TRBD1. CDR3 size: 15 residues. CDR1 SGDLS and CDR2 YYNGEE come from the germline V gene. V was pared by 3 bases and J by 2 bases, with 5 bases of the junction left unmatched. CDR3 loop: CASSAPGQGNTEAFF. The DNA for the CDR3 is TGTGCCAGCAGCGCCCCGGGACAGGGAAACACTGAAGCTTTCTTT.

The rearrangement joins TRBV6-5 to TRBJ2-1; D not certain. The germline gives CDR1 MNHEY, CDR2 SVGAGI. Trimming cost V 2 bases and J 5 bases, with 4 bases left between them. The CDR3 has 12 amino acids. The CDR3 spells CASSYGDNEQFF. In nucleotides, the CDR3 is TGTGCCAGCAGTTACGGGGACAATGAGCAGTTCTTC.

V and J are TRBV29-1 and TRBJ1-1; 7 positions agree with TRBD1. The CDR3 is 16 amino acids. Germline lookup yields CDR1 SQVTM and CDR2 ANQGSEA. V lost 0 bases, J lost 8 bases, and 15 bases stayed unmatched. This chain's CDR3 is CSVEDREGAPWREAFF. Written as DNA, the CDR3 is TGCAGCGTTGAAGATCGGGAGGGGGCGCCGTGGCGGGAAGCTTTCTTT.

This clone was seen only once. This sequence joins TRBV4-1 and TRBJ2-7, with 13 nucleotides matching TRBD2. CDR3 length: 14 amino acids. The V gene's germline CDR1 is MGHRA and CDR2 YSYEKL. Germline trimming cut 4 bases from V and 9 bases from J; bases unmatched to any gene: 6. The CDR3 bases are TGCGCCAGCAGCCCCGGACTAGCGGGAGATCGGCAGTACTTC. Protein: CASSPGLAGDRQYF.

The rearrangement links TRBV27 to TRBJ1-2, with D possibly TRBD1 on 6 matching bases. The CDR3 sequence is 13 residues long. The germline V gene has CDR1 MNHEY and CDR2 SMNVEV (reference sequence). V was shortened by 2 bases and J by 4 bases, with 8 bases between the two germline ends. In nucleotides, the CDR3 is TGTGCCAGCAGTTTAGGACAGCTCTATGGCTACACCTTC. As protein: CASSLGQLYGYTF.

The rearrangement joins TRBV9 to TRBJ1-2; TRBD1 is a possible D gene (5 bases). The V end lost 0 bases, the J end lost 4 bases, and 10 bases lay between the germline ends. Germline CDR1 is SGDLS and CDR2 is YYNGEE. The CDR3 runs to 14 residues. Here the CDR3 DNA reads TGTGCCAGCAGCGTAGATTCAGGGCCCTATGGCTACACCTTC. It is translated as CASSVDSGPYGYTF.

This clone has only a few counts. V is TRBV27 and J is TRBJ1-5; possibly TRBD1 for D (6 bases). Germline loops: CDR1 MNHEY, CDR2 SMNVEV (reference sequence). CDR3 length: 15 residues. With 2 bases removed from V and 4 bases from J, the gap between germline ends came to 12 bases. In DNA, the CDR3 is TGTGCCAGCAGTTTAACAGGGCGAGGTAATCAGCCCCAGCATTTT. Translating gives CASSLTGRGNQPQHF.

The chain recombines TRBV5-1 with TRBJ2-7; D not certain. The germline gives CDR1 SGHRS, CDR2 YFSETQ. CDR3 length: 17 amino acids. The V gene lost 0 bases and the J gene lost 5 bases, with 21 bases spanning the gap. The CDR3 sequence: CASSLDASLRPADEQYF. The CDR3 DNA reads TGCGCCAGCAGCTTGGACGCCTCACTACGACCTGCCGACGAGCAGTACTTC.

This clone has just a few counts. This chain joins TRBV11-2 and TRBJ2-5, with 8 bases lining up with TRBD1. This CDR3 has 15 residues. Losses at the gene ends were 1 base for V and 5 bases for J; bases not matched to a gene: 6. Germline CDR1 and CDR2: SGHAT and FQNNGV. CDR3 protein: CASSLAPGGLETQYF. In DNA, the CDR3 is TGTGCCAGCAGCTTAGCACCAGGGGGCTTGGAGACCCAGTACTTC.

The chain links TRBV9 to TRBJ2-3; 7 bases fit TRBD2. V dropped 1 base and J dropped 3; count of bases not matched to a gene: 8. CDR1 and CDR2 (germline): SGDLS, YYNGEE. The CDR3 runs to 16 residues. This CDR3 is CASSVLAAGGTDTQYF. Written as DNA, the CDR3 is TGTGCCAGCAGCGTACTAGCGGCGGGTGGTACAGATACGCAGTATTTT.

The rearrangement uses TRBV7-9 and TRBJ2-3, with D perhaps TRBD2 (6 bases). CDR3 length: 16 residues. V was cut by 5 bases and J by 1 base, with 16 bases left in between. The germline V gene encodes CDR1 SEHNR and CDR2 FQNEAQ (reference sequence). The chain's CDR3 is CASSPEGGVRTDTQYF. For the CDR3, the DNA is TGTGCCAGCAGCCCCGAAGGAGGGGTACGCACAGATACGCAGTATTTT.

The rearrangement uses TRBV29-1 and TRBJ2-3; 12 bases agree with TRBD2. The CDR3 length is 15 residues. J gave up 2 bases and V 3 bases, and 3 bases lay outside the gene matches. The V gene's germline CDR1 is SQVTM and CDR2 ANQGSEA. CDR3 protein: CSVEGLAGHTDTQYF. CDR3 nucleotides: TGCAGCGTTGAGGGACTAGCGGGCCACACAGATACGCAGTATTTT.

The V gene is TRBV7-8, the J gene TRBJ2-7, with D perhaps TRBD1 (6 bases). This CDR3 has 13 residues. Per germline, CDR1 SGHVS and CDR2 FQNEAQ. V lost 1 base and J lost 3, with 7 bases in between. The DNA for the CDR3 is TGTGCCAGCAGCTTAGGGGGGCACTACGAGCAGTACTTC. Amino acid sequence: CASSLGGHYEQYF. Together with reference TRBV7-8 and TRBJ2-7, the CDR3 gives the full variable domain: GAGVSQSPRYKVAKRGQDVALRCDPISGHVSLFWYQQALGQGPEFLTYFQNEAQLDKSGLPSDRFFAERPEGSVSTLKIQRTQQEDSAVYLCASSLGGHYEQYFGPGTRLTVT.

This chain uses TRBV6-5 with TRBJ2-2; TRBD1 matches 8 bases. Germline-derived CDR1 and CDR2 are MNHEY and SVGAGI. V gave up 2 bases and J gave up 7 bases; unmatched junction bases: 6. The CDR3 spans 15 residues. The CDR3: CASSYGQGAGGELFF. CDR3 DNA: TGTGCCAGCAGTTACGGTCAGGGGGCAGGCGGGGAGCTGTTTTTT.

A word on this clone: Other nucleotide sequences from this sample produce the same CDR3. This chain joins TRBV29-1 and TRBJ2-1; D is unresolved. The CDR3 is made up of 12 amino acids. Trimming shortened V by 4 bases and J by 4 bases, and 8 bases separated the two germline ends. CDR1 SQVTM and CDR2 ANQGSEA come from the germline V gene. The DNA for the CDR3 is TGCAGCGTTGTGGCCGGGTACAATGAGCAGTTCTTC. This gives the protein CSVVAGYNEQFF.

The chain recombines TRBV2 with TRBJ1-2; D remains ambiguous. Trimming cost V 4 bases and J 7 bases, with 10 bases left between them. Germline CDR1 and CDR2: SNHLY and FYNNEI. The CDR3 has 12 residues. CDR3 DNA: TGTGCCAGCAGTGGGTTGGGTCTTGGCTACACCTTC. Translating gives CASSGLGLGYTF.